Listed here is a single TCR beta chain. The J segment lost 1 base and the V segment lost 3 bases, leaving 15 bases of the junction unmatched. CDR1 SGHRS and CDR2 YFSETQ come from the germline V gene. This CDR3 is 18 amino acids long. Original processing methods: Cell counts per sample came from amplifying reference gene primers. Sequencing used immunoSEQ multiplex PCR; TCRdb keeps in-frame clones, though not all of them. The V and J calls and clone size were taken over from that table, and D and trimming were inferred from the DNA. Of about 170,000 clones in the sample, about 85% were seen once. These data are taken from a study of blood T cell repertoires in COVID-19. Study context: Specimens from acute and convalescent COVID-19 originated in the United States, Italy and Spain. In each case, the material was cDNA or gDNA derived from T cells, B-cell-depleted T cells, or PBMCs.

This chain connects TRBV5-1 to TRBJ1-1; 7 nucleotides agree with TRBD1. This receptor was taken from a man between 60 and 70 years old who had recovered from COVID-19. Specimen: peripheral blood. CDR3 residues: CASSSESGTVIPNTEAFF. In DNA form, the CDR3 reads TGCGCCAGCAGCTCTGAGTCTGGGACAGTGATACCGAACACTGAAGCTTTCTTT.